The source of this T cell receptor beta chain is a study of blood T cells in healthy people across ages. With respect to this clonotype: Its antigen is not known.

Then a second PCR, running about 6 to 11 cycles, was carried out with a sample-barcoded 5' primer and a J-beta primer mix. TCRdb processed the 5' RACE reads anew with MiXCR; each CDR3 protein has one entry. Here the sample spans hundreds of thousands of distinct CDR3 sequences, approximately 40% being singletons. Study outcomes and limitations: It was not possible, with unsorted PBMCs, to conclusively compare naive and antigen-experienced cells. Across samples, TCR beta diversity tracked strongly with naive T cell percentage. As age increased, TCR beta diversity per million T cells fell in a roughly linear fashion.

V trimming: 0 bases; J trimming: 2 bases; junction bases outside the gene matches: 5. Germline assignment: CDR1 SGHRS and CDR2 YFSETQ. The CDR3 covers 16 residues. This chain connects TRBV5-1 to TRBJ2-7; 10 nucleotides line up with TRBD2. This clonotype originated in an older man in good health. Sequences were obtained from blood. The CDR3: CASSLDSGGTPYEQYF. CDR3 coding DNA: TGCGCCAGCAGCTTGGATAGCGGGGGGACCCCCTACGAGCAGTACTTC.